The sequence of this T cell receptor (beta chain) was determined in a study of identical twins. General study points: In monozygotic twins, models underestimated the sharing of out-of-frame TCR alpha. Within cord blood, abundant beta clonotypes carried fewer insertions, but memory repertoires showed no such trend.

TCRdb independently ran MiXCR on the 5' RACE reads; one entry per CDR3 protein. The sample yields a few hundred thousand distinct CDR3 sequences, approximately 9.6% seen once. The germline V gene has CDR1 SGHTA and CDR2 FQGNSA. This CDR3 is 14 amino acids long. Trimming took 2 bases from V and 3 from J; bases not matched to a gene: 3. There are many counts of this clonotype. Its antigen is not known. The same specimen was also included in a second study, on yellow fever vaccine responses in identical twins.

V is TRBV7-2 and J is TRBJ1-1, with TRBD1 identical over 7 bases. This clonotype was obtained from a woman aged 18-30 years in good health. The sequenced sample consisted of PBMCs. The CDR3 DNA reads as TGTGCCAGCAGCTTACGACAGGGCTACACTGAAGCTTTCTTT. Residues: CASSLRQGYTEAFF.